This TCR beta chain was identified in a study of T-cell reconstitution after alpha-beta-depleted transplantation in children. Preparation of the TCRbeta library used unique molecular identifiers. TCRdb recomputed calls from the PCR reads with MiXCR, one row per CDR3 protein. The sample has around 370,000 distinct CDR3 sequences; about a tenth are singletons. The V segment lost 7 bases and the J segment 5 bases; nucleotides outside the gene matches: 13. The germline V gene encodes CDR1 SQVTM and CDR2 ANQGSEA. There are 15 residues in the CDR3. The source is a human donor who donated a stem cell graft to a child with acute lymphoblastic leukemia. This sample comprised PBMCs from the stem cell graft donor, obtained from the stem cell graft. The rearrangement joins TRBV29-1 to TRBJ2-1, with 8 bases fitting TRBD2. As DNA, the CDR3 is TGCAGCGCCCGATGGGGCCAAGCGGGAGACAATGAGCAGTTCTTC. This gives the protein CSARWGQAGDNEQFF.